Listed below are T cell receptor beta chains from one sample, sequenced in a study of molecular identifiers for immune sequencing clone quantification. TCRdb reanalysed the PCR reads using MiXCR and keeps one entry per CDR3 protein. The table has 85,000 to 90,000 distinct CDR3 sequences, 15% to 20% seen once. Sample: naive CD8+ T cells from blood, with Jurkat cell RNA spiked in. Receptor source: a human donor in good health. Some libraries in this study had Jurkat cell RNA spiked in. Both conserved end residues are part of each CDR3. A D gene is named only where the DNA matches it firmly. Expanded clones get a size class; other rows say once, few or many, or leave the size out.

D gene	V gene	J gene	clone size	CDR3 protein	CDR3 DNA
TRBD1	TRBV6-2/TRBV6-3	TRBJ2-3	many	CATHSRDSPFPDTQYF	TGTGCCACCCATAGCCGGGACAGCCCTTTCCCAGATACGCAGTATTTT
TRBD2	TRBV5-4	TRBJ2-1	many	CASSPRDYTSYNEQFF	TGTGCCAGCAGCCCAAGGGACTATACCTCCTACAATGAGCAGTTCTTC
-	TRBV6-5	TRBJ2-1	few	CARSSGTEQFF	TGTGCCCGCAGTTCCGGGACTGAGCAGTTCTTC
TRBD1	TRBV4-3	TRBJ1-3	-	CASSRDSVSSFGNTIYF	TGCGCCAGCAGTCGGGACAGCGTGAGTTCGTTTGGAAACACCATATATTTT
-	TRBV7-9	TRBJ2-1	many	CASSRSQIPGQLYNEQFF	TGTGCCAGCAGCCGAAGCCAGATTCCGGGACAACTCTACAATGAGCAGTTCTTC
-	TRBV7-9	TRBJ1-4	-	CASSLLIGVGEKLFF	TGTGCCAGCAGCCTCCTCATAGGGGTTGGTGAAAAACTGTTTTTT
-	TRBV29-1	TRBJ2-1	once	CSVEDLEGSSYNGQFF	TGCAGCGTTGAAGATCTTGAAGGCAGCTCCTACAATGGGCAGTTCTTC
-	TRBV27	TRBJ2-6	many	CASRSSGANVLTF	TGTGCCAGCCGGAGCTCTGGGGCCAACGTCCTGACTTTC
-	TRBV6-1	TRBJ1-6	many	CASSEALRSYNSPLHF	TGTGCCAGCAGTGAAGCGCTTCGCAGCTATAATTCACCCCTCCACTTT
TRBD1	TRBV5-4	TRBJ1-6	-	CASSLKQGFIYNSPLHF	TGTGCCAGCAGCTTGAAACAGGGGTTTATCTATAATTCACCCCTCCACTTT
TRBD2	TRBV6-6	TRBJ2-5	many	CASSYGTSGFQETQYF	TGTGCCAGCAGCTATGGGACTAGCGGGTTCCAAGAGACCCAGTACTTC
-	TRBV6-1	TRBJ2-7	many	CASSARESYEQYF	TGTGCCAGCAGTGCTAGGGAGTCCTACGAGCAGTACTTC
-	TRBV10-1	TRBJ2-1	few	CASSDPRDPDDEQFF	TGCGCCAGCAGTGACCCCCGGGACCCAGACGATGAGCAGTTCTTC
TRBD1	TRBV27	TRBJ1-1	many	CASNLAGGGTEAFF	TGTGCCAGCAACCTCGCAGGGGGGGGCACTGAAGCTTTCTTT
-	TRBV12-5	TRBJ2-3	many	CASGLEADTQYF	TGTGCTAGTGGTTTGGAGGCGGATACGCAGTATTTT
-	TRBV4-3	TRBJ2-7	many	CASSQESGGPYEQYF	TGCGCCAGCAGCCAAGAATCGGGCGGACCTTACGAGCAGTACTTC
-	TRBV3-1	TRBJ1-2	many	CASSQALDLTNYGYTF	TGTGCCAGCAGCCAAGCCCTCGACCTGACTAACTATGGCTACACCTTC
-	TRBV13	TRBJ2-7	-	CASSLGRQGGSYEQYF	TGTGCCAGCAGCTTAGGGCGGCAGGGGGGTTCCTACGAGCAGTACTTC
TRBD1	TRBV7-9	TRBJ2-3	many	CASSPNLRDRRGRTDTQYF	TGTGCCAGCAGCCCTAACCTCCGGGACAGACGGGGACGCACAGATACGCAGTATTTT
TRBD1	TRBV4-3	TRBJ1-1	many	CASSPHRGWAEAFF	TGCGCCAGCAGCCCTCACAGGGGTTGGGCTGAAGCTTTCTTT
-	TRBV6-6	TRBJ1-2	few	CASTVGPDYGYTF	TGTGCCAGCACCGTAGGGCCAGACTATGGCTACACCTTC
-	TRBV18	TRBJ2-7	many	CASSDPTGSYEQYF	TGTGCCAGCTCGGATCCCACAGGGTCCTACGAGCAGTACTTC
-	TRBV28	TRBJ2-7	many	CASSLEGYEQYF	TGTGCCAGCAGTTTGGAGGGTTACGAGCAGTACTTC
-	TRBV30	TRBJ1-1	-	CAQGVSVGTEAFF	TGTGCTCAAGGGGTTTCGGTAGGCACTGAAGCTTTCTTT
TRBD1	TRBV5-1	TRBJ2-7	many	CASTWTGGDEQYF	TGCGCCAGCACTTGGACAGGGGGTGACGAGCAGTACTTC
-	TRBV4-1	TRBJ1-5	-	CASSQDVGTWGEDQPQHF	TGCGCCAGCAGCCAAGATGTCGGGACATGGGGGGAGGATCAGCCCCAGCATTTT
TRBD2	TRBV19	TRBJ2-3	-	CASSGLAGGPSTDTQYF	TGTGCCAGTAGTGGACTAGCGGGAGGGCCTAGCACAGATACGCAGTATTTT
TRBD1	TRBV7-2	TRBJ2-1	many	CASSPQGASYNERFF	TGTGCCAGCAGCCCCCAGGGGGCTTCCTACAATGAGCGGTTCTTC
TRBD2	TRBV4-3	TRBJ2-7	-	CASSQGLAGHYEQYF	TGCGCCAGCAGCCAAGGACTAGCGGGACACTACGAGCAGTACTTC
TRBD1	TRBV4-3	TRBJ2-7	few	CASSQDPGQGYEQYF	TGCGCCAGCAGCCAAGATCCGGGACAGGGGTACGAGCAGTACTTC
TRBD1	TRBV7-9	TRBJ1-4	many	CASSRRDSDETTNEKLFF	TGTGCCAGCAGTAGGCGGGACAGCGATGAGACAACTAATGAAAAACTGTTTTTT
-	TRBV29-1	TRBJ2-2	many	CTLEADTGELFF	TGCACTTTAGAGGCGGACACCGGGGAGCTGTTTTTT
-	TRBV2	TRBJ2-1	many	CASSGLNTENNEQFF	TGTGCCAGCAGTGGGTTGAACACCGAAAACAATGAGCAGTTCTTC
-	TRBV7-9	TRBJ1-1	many	CASSPPMNTEAFF	TGTGCCAGCAGCCCACCCATGAACACTGAAGCTTTCTTT
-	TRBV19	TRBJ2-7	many	CASSPGISYEQYF	TGTGCCAGTAGTCCCGGGATTTCCTACGAGCAGTACTTC
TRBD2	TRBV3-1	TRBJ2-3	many	CASSQGWTSGGPDTQYF	TGTGCCAGCAGCCAAGGATGGACTAGCGGGGGACCCGATACGCAGTATTTT
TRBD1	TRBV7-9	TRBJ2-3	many	CASSFRDSTSTDTQYF	TGTGCCAGCAGCTTCCGGGACAGTACTAGCACAGATACGCAGTATTTT
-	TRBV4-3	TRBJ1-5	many	CASSQDAAQPQHF	TGCGCCAGCAGCCAAGACGCCGCCCAGCCCCAGCATTTT
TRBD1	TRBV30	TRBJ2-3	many	CAWGQGITDTQYF	TGTGCCTGGGGACAGGGTATCACAGATACGCAGTATTTT
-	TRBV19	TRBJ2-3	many	CASRAGAPDTQYF	TGTGCCAGTAGGGCAGGGGCTCCAGATACGCAGTATTTT
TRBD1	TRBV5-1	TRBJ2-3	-	CASSPWTGVADTQYF	TGCGCCAGCAGCCCCTGGACAGGGGTGGCAGATACGCAGTATTTT
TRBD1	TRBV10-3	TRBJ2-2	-	CAISDIGTGATGELFF	TGTGCCATCAGTGACATCGGGACAGGGGCCACCGGGGAGCTGTTTTTT
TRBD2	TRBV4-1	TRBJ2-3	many	CASSQLAGGQTDTQYF	TGCGCCAGCAGCCAACTAGCGGGGGGCCAGACAGATACGCAGTATTTT
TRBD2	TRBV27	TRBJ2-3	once	CASSSVRAGGADTQYF	TGTGCCAGCAGTTCCGTCCGGGCGGGGGGGGCAGATACGCAGTATTTT
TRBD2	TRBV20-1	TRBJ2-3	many	CSARGGSGPDTQYF	TGCAGTGCTAGAGGGGGTAGCGGGCCTGATACGCAGTATTTT
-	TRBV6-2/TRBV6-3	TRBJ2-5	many	CASSYSGQGYQYF	TGTGCCAGCAGTTACTCAGGCCAGGGCTACCAGTACTTC
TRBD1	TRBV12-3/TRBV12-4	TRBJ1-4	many	CASNPGQGAEKLFF	TGTGCCAGCAATCCAGGACAGGGGGCTGAAAAACTGTTTTTT
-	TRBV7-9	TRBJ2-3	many	CASSDPLWTDTQYF	TGTGCCAGCAGCGACCCCCTGTGGACAGATACGCAGTATTTT
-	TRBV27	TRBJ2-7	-	CASRPASPSSYGQYF	TGTGCCAGCAGACCGGCTAGCCCGAGCTCCTACGGGCAGTACTTC
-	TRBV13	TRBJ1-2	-	CASRVGGYGHTF	TGTGCCAGCAGGGTCGGGGGCTATGGCCACACCTTC
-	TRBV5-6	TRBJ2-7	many	CASSLSSYEQYF	TGTGCCAGCAGCTTGAGTAGCTACGAGCAGTACTTC
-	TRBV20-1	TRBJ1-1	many	CSARGWTARDTEAFF	TGCAGTGCTAGAGGATGGACAGCGCGAGACACTGAAGCTTTCTTT
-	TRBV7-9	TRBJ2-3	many	CASSSGGDTDTQYF	TGTGCCAGCAGCTCCGGGGGCGACACAGATACGCAGTATTTT